A selection of T cell receptor beta chains follows, all from one sample in a study of cytomegalovirus exposure and HLA in healthy donors. The data were produced by immunoSEQ multiplex PCR, yet TCRdb's version contains in-frame clones alone and is incomplete. This sample contains some 160,000 clones. The sample taken for sequencing was PBMCs. These receptors were taken from a man aged 30 to 39 in good health and CMV-seronegative. Both conserved end residues are part of each CDR3. The order of the fields is J gene, D gene, V gene, CDR3 DNA, CDR3 protein. The D gene is left open where the match is weak.

TRBJ2-1,TRBD2,TRBV4-3,TGCGCCAGCAGCCAACAGGCGGGAGGGCGTGAGCAGTTCTTC,CASSQQAGGREQFF
TRBJ2-2,TRBD2,TRBV10-3,TGTGCCATCAGTGAGTCGATGCTAGCGGCGAACACCGGGGAGCTGTTTTTT,CAISESMLAANTGELFF
TRBJ2-1,TRBD2,TRBV7-9,TGTGCCAGCAGCTTAAGGTTAGCGGGAGGGTACAATGAGCAGTTCTTC,CASSLRLAGGYNEQFF
TRBJ1-2,.,TRBV15,TGTGCCACCAGCAGAGGTTTCGGGTCAGCTTCTAACTATGGCTACACCTTC,CATSRGFGSASNYGYTF
TRBJ2-2,TRBD1,TRBV2,TGTGCCAGCAGTGAACAGGGGGCAGGCACCGGGGAGCTGTTTTTT,CASSEQGAGTGELFF
TRBJ2-5,.,TRBV18,TGTGCCAGCTCGCCCAACAGGGACACCCCAGAGACCCAGTACTTC,CASSPNRDTPETQYF
TRBJ1-1,.,TRBV6-5,TGTGCCAGCAGTTACTCTCGGGCGGGAGACGAAGCTTTCTTT,CASSYSRAGDEAFF
TRBJ1-5,TRBD1,TRBV10-3,TGTGCCAGCAGTGAAGAGGGGACAGTTCAGCCCCAGCATTTT,CASSEEGTVQPQHF
TRBJ2-1,TRBD2,TRBV9,TGTGCCAGCAGCGTATCAACGGGACTAGCGGGACTCGCTGAGCAGTTCTTC,CASSVSTGLAGLAEQFF
TRBJ1-1,.,TRBV5-1,TGCGCCAGCAGCTTTGGACAGCCGAACACTGAAGCTTTCTTT,CASSFGQPNTEAFF
TRBJ1-5,.,TRBV6-4,TGTGCCAGCAGTGACGGTGGGGGCCTTCAGCCCCAGCATTTT,CASSDGGGLQPQHF
TRBJ2-7,.,TRBV4-1,TGCGCCAGCAGCCAAGGACTACTAGCCGAGCAGTACTTC,CASSQGLLAEQYF
TRBJ1-1,.,TRBV25-1,TGTGCCAGCAGGCCGGGGGGGACGAACACTGAAGCTTTCTTT,CASRPGGTNTEAFF
TRBJ2-1,.,TRBV28,TGTGCCAGCAGTTTAGTACAGTTAAACAATGAGCAGTTCTTC,CASSLVQLNNEQFF
TRBJ2-7,TRBD2,TRBV5-1,TGCGCCAGCAGCTTGGGACGGGAGGCCTACGAGCAGTACTTC,CASSLGREAYEQYF
TRBJ1-1,.,TRBV5-5,TGTGCCAGCAGCTTGTGGCAGGTTAACACTGAAGCTTTCTTT,CASSLWQVNTEAFF
TRBJ1-4,.,TRBV18,TGTGCCAGCTCACCAGTTGTTCCCGGGGTGGCTAATGAAAAACTGTTTTTT,CASSPVVPGVANEKLFF
TRBJ1-1,TRBD1,TRBV5-4,TGTGCCAGCAGCCTGGACAGGCGGTCGGCTTTCTTT,CASSLDRRSAFF
TRBJ1-2,TRBD1,TRBV6-5,TGTGCCAGCAGTTATACGACAGGGACTAACTATGGCTACACCTTC,CASSYTTGTNYGYTF
TRBJ2-1,TRBD2,TRBV10-3,TGTGCCATCAGTGAAGTTAGCGGGAGGGCAAGCTCCTACAATGAGCAGTTCTTC,CAISEVSGRASSYNEQFF
TRBJ1-1,.,TRBV18,TGTGCCAGCTCACCATCCAAGAGCATGAACACTGAAGCTTTCTTT,CASSPSKSMNTEAFF
TRBJ2-3,TRBD2,TRBV4-1,TGCGCCAGCAGCCACCTATTAGCGGGATTTCCCACAGATACGCAGTATTTT,CASSHLLAGFPTDTQYF
TRBJ1-1,.,TRBV18,TGTGCCAGCTCACCACTCAGGGGCCGCGGCACTGAAGCTTTCTTT,CASSPLRGRGTEAFF
TRBJ1-5,TRBD1,TRBV7-6,TGTGCCAGCAGCCCGGGACAGAGTTATCAGCCCCAGCATTTT,CASSPGQSYQPQHF
TRBJ1-2,.,TRBV5-5,TGTGCCAGCAGGTTGGATTCGGGGGGGTACACCTTC,CASRLDSGGYTF
TRBJ2-5,TRBD2,TRBV11-3,TGTGCCAGCAGCTTAGTCCTAGCGGGAGGGCCTCGAGAGACCCAGTACTTC,CASSLVLAGGPRETQYF
TRBJ2-5,.,TRBV27,TGTGCCAGCAGCCCTAGGGGGACCTACCAAGAGACCCAGTACTTC,CASSPRGTYQETQYF
TRBJ1-6,.,TRBV6-1,TGTGCCAGCTCCCTTGGTGGGGGGAACTCACCCCTCCACTTT,CASSLGGGNSPLHF
TRBJ2-7,TRBD2,TRBV28,TGTGCCAGCAGTTTAGGCGGGAGATTCTACGAGCAGTACTTC,CASSLGGRFYEQYF
TRBJ2-2,TRBD2,TRBV28,TGTGCCAGCAGTTCGCCGGGACTACCGAACACCGGGGAGCTGTTTTTT,CASSSPGLPNTGELFF
TRBJ2-5,.,TRBV19,TGTGCCAGTAGTAACGGGGGATCCACAGAGACCCAGTACTTC,CASSNGGSTETQYF
TRBJ2-3,.,TRBV11-3,TGTGCCAGCAGCTTAGAACTTGAAGATACGCAGTATTTT,CASSLELEDTQYF
TRBJ2-3,TRBD2,TRBV7-7,TGTGCCAGCAGCTTAATAGCGGGGAGCACAGATACGCAGTATTTT,CASSLIAGSTDTQYF
TRBJ2-7,.,TRBV2,TGTGCCAGCAGTGAAGAACTGGGCGGGTTGAGCGAGCAGTACTTC,CASSEELGGLSEQYF
TRBJ1-4,TRBD1,TRBV6-6,TGTGCCAGCAGCCCAACGGGACAGGCCCCTCTCCTCCTGTTTTTT,CASSPTGQAPLLLFF
TRBJ1-4,TRBD1,TRBV5-8,TGTGCCAGCAGCTTTACAGGGGGCGTCAATGAAAAACTGTTTTTT,CASSFTGGVNEKLFF
TRBJ2-5,TRBD1,TRBV4-1,TGCGCCAGCAGGATACAGGGGTCTCGGAGAGAGACCCAGTACTTC,CASRIQGSRRETQYF
TRBJ2-1,TRBD2,TRBV6-4,TGTGCCAGCAGTGACCGACTGACTAGACAGCGGGAGTCCTACAATGAGCAGTTCTTC,CASSDRLTRQRESYNEQFF
TRBJ1-2,.,TRBV7-9,TGTGCCAGCGCAGGGGAGAATAACTATGGCTACACCTTC,CASAGENNYGYTF